This T cell receptor beta chain comes out of a study of CD8+ T cells in alopecia areata listed by TCRdb under 2018. For context, the study as a whole: The treated patients took part in an open-label pilot trial in which moderate-to-severe alopecia areata was treated with oral tofacitinib at 5 to 10 mg twice daily. Patients received tofacitinib for 6 to 18 months and were then followed off drug for 6 months to check for delayed response and recurrence. The SALT score, which quantifies the percentage of affected scalp surface area, was used to measure disease severity in treated patients. High-throughput TCRbeta sequencing was used to examine T cell clonal expansion in alopecia areata in both the C3H/HeJ mouse model and human patients. Human TCRbeta sequencing covered scalp tissue and sorted CD4+ and CD8+ peripheral blood T cells from patchy and totalis/universalis alopecia areata patients and healthy controls. Tofacitinib-treated patients had biopsies at baseline and at 4 and 24 weeks of treatment, with a later scalp biopsy in several patients. Scalp clonality was compared among normal scalp (n=4), patchy alopecia areata scalp (n=8), and alopecia totalis/universalis scalp (n=8). RNA came from the PAXgene miRNA kit for fixed scalp, the miRNeasy kit for PBMCs, and the RNeasy kit for mouse skin. immunoSEQ multiplex PCR using 35 Vbeta forward primers and 13 Jbeta reverse primers was used to amplify TCRbeta CDR3 regions.

What the work shows at the level of the full study, not this receptor alone: Because the treated cohort was small and included a single nonresponder, larger studies are needed to assess links between baseline CD8+ expansion and response. Scalp TCR repertoire analysis is complicated because resident alphabeta T cells in normal human skin are also sequenced, whereas mouse skin is dominated by gammadelta T cells. Compared with normal scalp, lesional scalp had higher clonality and more expanded CD8+ clones, particularly in alopecia totalis/universalis, a pattern that suggests antigenic drive. Shared TCR sequences between patients were less evident than in mice, which may be partly attributable to HLA diversity in the patient population. During tofacitinib treatment, many expanded lesional clones remained in scalp and blood, and this persistence may partly explain relapse after treatment is stopped. With tofacitinib, both scalp clonality and the number of expanded CD8+ clones among the top 100 scalp clones went down significantly.

Libraries were made using the immunoSEQ multiplex PCR assay. For TCR sequencing, RNA was extracted from every sample and reverse transcribed into cDNA to serve as template. First-strand cDNA was synthesized using SuperScript III with a 2:1 mix of oligo-dT and random hexamers. A synthetic immune receptor repertoire was used to assess amplification bias, and residual bias was removed computationally. On the study's bioinformatics: Raw reads were preprocessed for error removal, and CDR3 was defined according to IMGT conventions as running from the conserved cysteine to phenylalanine. Clonality was computed by normalizing Shannon entropy by log2 of the number of productive unique TCRs and subtracting the result from 1. Scalp TCRbeta sequences were cross-referenced with sorted blood CD4 and CD8 repertoires so that the CD4 or CD8 identity of scalp clones could be inferred. TCRdb took this table from immuneACCESS and kept in-frame rearrangements with V and J called. Such tables lack part of the clones; where checked against another copy, unresolved V genes explain under half of the gap, and the rest is unexplained. V and J calls and clone size come straight from that table; D and trimming were deduced from the DNA. The sample contains under 200,000 clones, approximately 60% of them found a single time. Approximately 15% of the sample is held by the ten biggest clonotypes.

V is cut by 3 bases and J by 1 base, and the space between the germline ends is 6 bases. In the germline V gene (reference sequence), CDR1 corresponds to LNHDA and CDR2 to SQIVND. Measured from the cysteine to the phenylalanine, the CDR3 is 13 residues long. The entry retains the CDR3 DNA only, 39 bases that are in frame from base 1. Turning to this clone: Its antigen specificity is not known. Base-call qualities are not available, and no considerably larger clone is one nucleotide away. The sample holds other DNA sequences that translate to the same CDR3.

The time point label for this specimen denotes: around 26 weeks on oral tofacitinib. This sample's treatment or condition label indicates: oral pan-JAK inhibitor, 5-10 mg twice daily. Lesional scalp punch biopsies and peripheral blood were obtained from alopecia areata patients. PBMCs were isolated by density centrifugation and stained for CD3, CD4 and CD8, after which CD4+ and CD8+ T cells were sorted on a FACSAria. The sample was CD4+ T cells sorted from blood, taken at week 24, from a patient treated with tofacitinib. This receptor was taken from a human donor with alopecia areata. The chain links TRBV19 with TRBJ1-2, with the D gene too uncertain to name. CDR3 reads: CASSIGGNYGYTF. The DNA is as follows: TGTGCCAGTAGTATTGGCGGTAACTATGGCTACACCTTC.